These T cell receptor beta chains were read from a single sample in a study of blood T cell repertoires in COVID-19. Here immunoSEQ multiplex PCR was the method, and the copy in TCRdb shows in-frame clones only, minus some. The table shows about 170,000 clones, with 79% occurring only once. The sample consisted of PBMCs or T cells enriched from blood (not recorded which). These receptors originate from a woman in her seventies in a cohort exposed to, infected with or recovered from COVID-19 (not recorded which). Each CDR3 is given with its conserved first and last residue. The order of the fields is J gene, D gene, V gene, clone size, CDR3 protein, CDR3 DNA. A D gene is named only where the DNA matches it firmly. Size tells how often a clone was seen (once, few, many) or the class of an expanded clone, and some rows leave it out.

J: TRBJ2-1
D: TRBD2
V: TRBV27
size: .
CDR3: CASSMGGLGTNEQFF
DNA: TGTGCCAGCAGCATGGGGGGACTAGGGACCAATGAGCAGTTCTTC

J: TRBJ2-7
D: TRBD1
V: TRBV27
size: .
CDR3: CASSSDRGHEQYF
DNA: TGTGCCAGCAGTTCCGACAGGGGGCACGAGCAGTACTTC

J: TRBJ2-5
D: TRBD1
V: TRBV5-1
size: .
CDR3: CASSTGQGGAQETQYF
DNA: TGCGCCAGCAGCACGGGACAGGGTGGGGCCCAAGAGACCCAGTACTTC

J: TRBJ1-3
D: .
V: TRBV11-2
size: .
CDR3: CASSLRARGWNTIYF
DNA: TGTGCCAGCAGCTTGCGGGCACGAGGGTGGAACACCATATATTTT

J: TRBJ1-4
D: TRBD1
V: TRBV7-9
size: .
CDR3: CASSFRGLNEKLFF
DNA: TGTGCCAGCAGCTTCAGGGGGCTAAACGAAAAACTGTTTTTT

J: TRBJ2-7
D: .
V: TRBV12-2
size: .
CDR3: CASRRLYYEQYF
DNA: TGTGCAAGTCGCCGGTTGTACTACGAGCAGTACTTC

J: TRBJ1-1
D: TRBD1
V: TRBV5-1
size: .
CDR3: CASSQGQPGVEAFF
DNA: TGCGCCAGCAGCCAGGGACAGCCCGGGGTTGAAGCTTTCTTT

J: TRBJ1-2
D: .
V: TRBV7-9
size: few
CDR3: CATAPRRARRDGYTF
DNA: TGTGCCACCGCCCCGAGGAGGGCCCGAAGGGATGGCTACACCTTC

J: TRBJ2-1
D: TRBD2
V: TRBV6-2/TRBV6-3
size: .
CDR3: CASSYQIKDGTSEFF
DNA: TGTGCCAGCAGTTACCAAATAAAAGACGGGACTAGCGAGTTCTTC

J: TRBJ1-3
D: TRBD1
V: TRBV5-5
size: .
CDR3: CASRRQGGNSGNTIYF
DNA: TGTGCCAGCAGAAGACAGGGGGGGAACTCTGGAAACACCATATATTTT

J: TRBJ2-1
D: .
V: TRBV7-6
size: .
CDR3: CAVKGVGDRVADAQFF
DNA: TGTGCCGTAAAAGGGGTAGGCGATCGTGTCGCTGACGCGCAGTTCTTC

J: TRBJ2-4
D: .
V: TRBV12-3/TRBV12-4
size: once
CDR3: CASSFGGSDIQYF
DNA: TGTGCCAGCAGTTTTGGAGGAAGCGACATTCAGTACTTC

J: TRBJ2-1
D: TRBD2
V: TRBV9
size: .
CDR3: CASSVALRAGSHNEQFF
DNA: TGTGCCAGCAGCGTAGCTCTAAGAGCGGGGTCCCACAATGAGCAGTTCTTC

J: TRBJ1-1
D: .
V: TRBV18
size: .
CDR3: CASSPQGIEAFF
DNA: TGTGCCAGCTCACCACAGGGGATCGAAGCTTTCTTT

J: TRBJ2-2
D: TRBD2
V: TRBV3-1/TRBV3-2
size: .
CDR3: CASSPRYLAGGNTGELFF
DNA: TGTGCCAGCAGTCCCCGATACTTAGCGGGGGGGAACACCGGGGAGCTGTTTTTT

J: TRBJ2-1
D: .
V: TRBV10-1
size: .
CDR3: CASSPGFYNEQFF
DNA: TGCGCCAGCAGCCCCGGGTTCTACAATGAGCAGTTCTTC

J: TRBJ2-1
D: TRBD1
V: TRBV29-1
size: .
CDR3: CSVSTGGSSYNEQFF
DNA: TGCAGCGTTTCGACAGGGGGATCATCCTACAATGAGCAGTTCTTC

J: TRBJ1-1
D: .
V: TRBV7-8
size: .
CDR3: CASSLVGQGIMNTEAFF
DNA: TGTGCCAGCAGCTTAGTCGGCCAGGGCATCATGAACACTGAAGCTTTCTTT